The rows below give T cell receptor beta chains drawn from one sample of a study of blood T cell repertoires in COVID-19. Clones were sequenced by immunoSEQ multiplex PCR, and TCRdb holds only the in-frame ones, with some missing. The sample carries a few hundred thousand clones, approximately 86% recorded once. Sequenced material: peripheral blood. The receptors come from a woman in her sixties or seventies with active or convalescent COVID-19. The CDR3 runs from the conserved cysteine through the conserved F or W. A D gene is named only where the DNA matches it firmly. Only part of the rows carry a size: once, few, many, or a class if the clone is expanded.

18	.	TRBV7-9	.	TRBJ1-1	TGTGCCAGCAGCTTAGATGGAGGGGACCTACTTTTGAACACTGAAGCTTTCTTT	CASSLDGGDLLLNTEAFF
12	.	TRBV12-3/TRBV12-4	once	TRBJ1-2	TGTGCCAGCAGTTTTAAAGGGGGAGGCTACACCTTC	CASSFKGGGYTF
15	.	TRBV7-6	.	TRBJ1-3	TGTGCCAGCAGCTTAGGGGCGGGGCCTGGAAACACCATATATTTT	CASSLGAGPGNTIYF
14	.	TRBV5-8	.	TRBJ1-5	TGTGCCAGCAGCCTGGGGGGGGGCAATCAGCCCCAGCATTTT	CASSLGGGNQPQHF
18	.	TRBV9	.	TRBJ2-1	TGTGCCAGCAGCGTAGAAGGGCCGACCGGAGGGAGAAAGAATGAGCAGTTCTTC	CASSVEGPTGGRKNEQFF
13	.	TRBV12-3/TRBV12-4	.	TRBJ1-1	TGTGCCAGCAGCCACGGGGTAGGGACTGAAGCTTTCTTT	CASSHGVGTEAFF
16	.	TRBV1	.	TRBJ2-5	TGCACCAGCAGCCCCGCCGCGGGGGGTCGGAAAGAGACCCAGTACTTC	CTSSPAAGGRKETQYF
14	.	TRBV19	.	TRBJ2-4	TGTGCCAGTAGTCAACTTTTAGCCAAAAACATTCAGTACTTC	CASSQLLAKNIQYF
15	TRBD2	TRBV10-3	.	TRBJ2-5	TGTGCCATCAGCTCGACTAGCGGGAACCAAGAGACCCAGTACTTC	CAISSTSGNQETQYF
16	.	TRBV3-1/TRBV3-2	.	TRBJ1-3	TGTGCCAGCAGCCTGACCTTAAGGGGGTCTGGAAACGCCATATATTTT	CASSLTLRGSGNAIYF
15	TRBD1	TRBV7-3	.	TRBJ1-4	TGTGCCAGCAGCTATACAGGGGGCTGGAATGAAAAACTGTTTTTT	CASSYTGGWNEKLFF
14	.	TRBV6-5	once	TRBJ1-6	TGTGCCAGCAGGGATACAGGGTTCAATTCACCCCTCCACTTT	CASRDTGFNSPLHF
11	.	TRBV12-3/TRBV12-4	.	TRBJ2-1	TGTGCCAGCAGCTCTTACCCCTTTACTCTCTTC	CASSSYPFTLF
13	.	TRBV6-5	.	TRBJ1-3	TGTGCCAGCCAGGGTGTCTCTGGAAACACCATATATTTT	CASQGVSGNTIYF
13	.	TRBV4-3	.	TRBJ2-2	TGCGCCAGCAGCCAACAGGGTTCCGGGGAGCTGTTTTTT	CASSQQGSGELFF
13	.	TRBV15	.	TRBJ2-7	TGTGCCACCAGCAGAGACCAGGGCTACGAGCAGTACTTC	CATSRDQGYEQYF
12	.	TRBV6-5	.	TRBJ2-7	TGTGCCAGCAGTTCGACTTCCTACGAGCAGTACTTC	CASSSTSYEQYF
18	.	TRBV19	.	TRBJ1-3	TGTGCCAGTAGCATTCCGGCGGGGAACAGCCGCTCTGGAAACACCATATATTTT	CASSIPAGNSRSGNTIYF
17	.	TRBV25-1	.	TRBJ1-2	TGTGCCAGCAGTGGTCCCCAAACGACAGGAATGGCTCGTATATACACCTTC	CASSGPQTTGMARIYTF
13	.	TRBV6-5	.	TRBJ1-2	TGTGCCAGCAGACGGAGCAGATTGGATGGCTACACCTTC	CASRRSRLDGYTF
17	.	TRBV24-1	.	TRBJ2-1	TGTGCCACCAGTGATTTGCATGGGGGGGGCCCCTACAATGAGCAGTTCTTC	CATSDLHGGGPYNEQFF
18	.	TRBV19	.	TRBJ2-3	TGTGCCAGTAGTATCCCGGTTTCCGGGACATCTAGCACAGATACGCAGTATTTT	CASSIPVSGTSSTDTQYF
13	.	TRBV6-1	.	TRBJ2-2	TGTGCCAGCAGTGAAGCGCCAGCCGGGGAGCTGTTTTTT	CASSEAPAGELFF
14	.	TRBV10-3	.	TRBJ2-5	TGTGCCATCAGAGAAGAGATTATCGAAGAGACCCAGTACTTC	CAIREEIIEETQYF
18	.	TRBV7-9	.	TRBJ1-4	TGTGCCAGCAGCCCCATGGGGGGGTTCGGAGCAACTAATGAAAAACTGTTTTTT	CASSPMGGFGATNEKLFF
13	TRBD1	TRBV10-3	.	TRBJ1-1	TGTGCCATCGGGACAGGATTGTACACTGAAGCTTTCTTT	CAIGTGLYTEAFF
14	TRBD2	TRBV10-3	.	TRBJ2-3	TGTGCCATCAGCGCTAGCGGGGGAGGAGATACGCAGTATTTT	CAISASGGGDTQYF
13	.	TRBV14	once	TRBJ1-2	TGTGCCAGCAGAAAACACACCAGCTATGGCTACACCTTC	CASRKHTSYGYTF
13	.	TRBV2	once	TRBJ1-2	TGTGCCAGCGGGCCAGGGGATAACTCGGGCTACACCTTC	CASGPGDNSGYTF
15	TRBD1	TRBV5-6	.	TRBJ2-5	TGTGCCAGCAGCTACAGGGGCCCTCTCCAAGAGACCCAGTACTTC	CASSYRGPLQETQYF
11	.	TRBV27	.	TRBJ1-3	TGTGCCAGCAGAAGGGGGTCGACCATATATTTT	CASRRGSTIYF
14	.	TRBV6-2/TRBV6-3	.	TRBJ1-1	TGTGCCAGCAGCAAAGAGAAACAGGGAGGGTTCGGTTTCTTT	CASSKEKQGGFGFF
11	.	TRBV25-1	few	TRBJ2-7	TGTGCCACCCTCAAGAACAACGAGCAGTACTTC	CATLKNNEQYF
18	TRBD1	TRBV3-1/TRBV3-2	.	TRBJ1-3	TGTGCCAGCAGCCATTCGGGACAGGGGTCCCTCTCTGGAAACACCATATATTTT	CASSHSGQGSLSGNTIYF
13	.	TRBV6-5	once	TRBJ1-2	TGTGCCAGCAGTCCAGGACTGGGCGTCGGCTACACCTTC	CASSPGLGVGYTF
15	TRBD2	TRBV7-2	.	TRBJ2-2	TGTGCCAGCAGCTTAGTCCGGGGGGGAACCGGGGAGCTGTTTTTT	CASSLVRGGTGELFF
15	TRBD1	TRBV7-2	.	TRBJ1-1	TGTGCCAGCAGCCCCCGACAGGGGGCTGGATTTCAAGCTTTCTTT	CASSPRQGAGFQAFF
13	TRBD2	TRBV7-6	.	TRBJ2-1	TGTGCCAGCAGCTTAGTACGCGGGGGAGAGCAGTTCTTC	CASSLVRGGEQFF
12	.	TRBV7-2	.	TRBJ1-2	TGTGCCAGCAGCCCGAGTAACTATGGCTACACCTTC	CASSPSNYGYTF
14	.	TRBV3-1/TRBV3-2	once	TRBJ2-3	TGTGCCAGCAGCCCCCGGGGTCTCACAGATACGCAGTATTTT	CASSPRGLTDTQYF
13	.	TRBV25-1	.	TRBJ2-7	TGTGCCAGCAGTGATCACAGCTCCTACGAGCAGTACTTC	CASSDHSSYEQYF
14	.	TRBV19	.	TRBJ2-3	TGTGCCAGTAGTATTTTGCGGAGCACAGATACGCAGTATTTT	CASSILRSTDTQYF
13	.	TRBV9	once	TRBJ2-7	TGTGCCAGCAGCGTAGCCAGGGGCTACGAGCAGTACTTC	CASSVARGYEQYF
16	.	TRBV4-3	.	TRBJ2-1	TGCGCCAGCAGCCACCTTAGCGGAGGTTCCTACAATGAGCAGTTCTTC	CASSHLSGGSYNEQFF
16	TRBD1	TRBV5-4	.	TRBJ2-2	TGTGCCAGCAGCTTAGAGGGGACAGGGAACACCGGGGAGCTGTTTTTT	CASSLEGTGNTGELFF
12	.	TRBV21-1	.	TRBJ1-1	TGTGCCAGCAGCGGGCGGAACACTGAAGCTTTCTTT	CASSGRNTEAFF
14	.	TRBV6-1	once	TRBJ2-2	TGTGCCAGCAGTGAAGCGAGCCAAATCGGGGAGCTGTTTTTT	CASSEASQIGELFF
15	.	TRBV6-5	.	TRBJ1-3	TGTGCCACGCGGAGGCTGAGCGAAGGGGGAAACACCATATATTTT	CATRRLSEGGNTIYF
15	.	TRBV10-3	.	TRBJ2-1	TGTGCCATCAGTGATCCGGGGGGCCTTTACAATGAGCAGTTCTTC	CAISDPGGLYNEQFF